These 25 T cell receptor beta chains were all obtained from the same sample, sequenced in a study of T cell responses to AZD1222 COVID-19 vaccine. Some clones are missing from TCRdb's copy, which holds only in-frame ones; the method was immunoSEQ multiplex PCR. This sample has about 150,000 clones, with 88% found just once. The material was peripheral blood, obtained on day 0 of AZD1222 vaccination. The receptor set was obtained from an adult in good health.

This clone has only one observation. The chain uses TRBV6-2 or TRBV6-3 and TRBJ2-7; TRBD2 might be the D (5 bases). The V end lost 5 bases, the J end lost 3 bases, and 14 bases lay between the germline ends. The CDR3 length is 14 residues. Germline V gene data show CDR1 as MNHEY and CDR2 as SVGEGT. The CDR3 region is CASSPFREHYEQYF. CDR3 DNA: TGTGCCAGCAGTCCCTTCCGGGAACACTACGAGCAGTACTTC.

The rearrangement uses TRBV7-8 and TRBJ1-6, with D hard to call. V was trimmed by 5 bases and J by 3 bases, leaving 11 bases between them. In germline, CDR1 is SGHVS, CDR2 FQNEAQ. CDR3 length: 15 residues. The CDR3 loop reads CASSPERDYNSPLHF. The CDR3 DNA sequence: TGTGCCAGCAGCCCGGAGCGGGACTATAATTCACCCCTCCACTTT.

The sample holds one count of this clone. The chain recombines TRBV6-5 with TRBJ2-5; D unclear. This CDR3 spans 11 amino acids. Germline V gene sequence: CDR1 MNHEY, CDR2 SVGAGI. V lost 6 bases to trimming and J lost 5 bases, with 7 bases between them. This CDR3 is CASRTSETQYF. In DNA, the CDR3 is TGTGCCAGCAGGACCTCTGAGACCCAGTACTTC.

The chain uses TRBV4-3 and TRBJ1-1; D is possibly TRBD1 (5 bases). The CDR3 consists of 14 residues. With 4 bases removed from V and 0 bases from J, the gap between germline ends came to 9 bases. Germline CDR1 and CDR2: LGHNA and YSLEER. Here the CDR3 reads CASSLGVMNTEAFF. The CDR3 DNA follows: TGCGCCAGCAGCCTAGGGGTCATGAACACTGAAGCTTTCTTT.

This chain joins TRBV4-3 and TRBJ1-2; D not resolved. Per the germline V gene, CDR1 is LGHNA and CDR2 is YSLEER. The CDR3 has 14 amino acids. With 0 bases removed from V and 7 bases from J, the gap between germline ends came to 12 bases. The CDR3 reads CASSQDLGISGYTF. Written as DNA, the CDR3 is TGCGCCAGCAGCCAAGATCTGGGGATAAGTGGCTACACCTTC.

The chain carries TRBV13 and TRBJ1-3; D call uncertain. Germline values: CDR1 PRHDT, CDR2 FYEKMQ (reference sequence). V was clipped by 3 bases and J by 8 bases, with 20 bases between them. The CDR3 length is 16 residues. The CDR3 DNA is TGTGCCAGCAGCTTGACAATGTCCGGTGGGAGGGACACCATATATTTT. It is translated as CASSLTMSGGRDTIYF.

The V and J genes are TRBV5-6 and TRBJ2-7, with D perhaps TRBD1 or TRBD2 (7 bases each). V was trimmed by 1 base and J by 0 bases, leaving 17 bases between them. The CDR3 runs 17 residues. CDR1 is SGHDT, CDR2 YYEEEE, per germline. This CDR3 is CASSLPGGVLSSYEQYF. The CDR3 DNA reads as TGTGCCAGCAGCTTGCCAGGGGGGGTCTTAAGCTCCTACGAGCAGTACTTC.

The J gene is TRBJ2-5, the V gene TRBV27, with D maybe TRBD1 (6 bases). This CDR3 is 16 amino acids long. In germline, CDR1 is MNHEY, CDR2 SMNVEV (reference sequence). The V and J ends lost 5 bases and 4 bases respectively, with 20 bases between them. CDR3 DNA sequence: TGTGCCAGCAGTCCTTGGCAGGGGCCGCTGGGAGAGACCCAGTACTTC. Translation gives CASSPWQGPLGETQYF.

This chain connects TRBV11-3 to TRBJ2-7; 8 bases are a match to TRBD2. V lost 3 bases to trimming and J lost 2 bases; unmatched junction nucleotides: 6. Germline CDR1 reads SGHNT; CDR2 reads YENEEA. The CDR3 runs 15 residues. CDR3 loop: CASSFQRGRTYEQYF. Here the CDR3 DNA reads TGTGCCAGCAGCTTCCAGCGGGGGCGAACCTACGAGCAGTACTTC.

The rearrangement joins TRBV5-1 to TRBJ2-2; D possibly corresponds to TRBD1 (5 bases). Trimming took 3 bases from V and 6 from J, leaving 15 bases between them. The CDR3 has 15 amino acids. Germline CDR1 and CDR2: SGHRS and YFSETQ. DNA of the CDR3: TGCGCCAGCAGCTATTCGACAGTTTCGGCCGGGGAGCTGTTTTTT. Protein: CASSYSTVSAGELFF.

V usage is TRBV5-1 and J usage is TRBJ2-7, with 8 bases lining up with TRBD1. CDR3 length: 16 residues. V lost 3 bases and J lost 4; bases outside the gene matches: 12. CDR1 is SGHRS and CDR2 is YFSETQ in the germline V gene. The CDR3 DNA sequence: TGCGCCAGCAGCTCGCTCCCCGGTGACAGGGGTTACGAGCAGTACTTC. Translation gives CASSSLPGDRGYEQYF.

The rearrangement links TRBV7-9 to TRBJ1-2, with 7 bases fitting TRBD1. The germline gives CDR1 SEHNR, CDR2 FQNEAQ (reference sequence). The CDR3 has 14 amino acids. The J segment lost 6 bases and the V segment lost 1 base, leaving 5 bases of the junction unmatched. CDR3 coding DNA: TGTGCCAGCAGCTTAGGAGGGACAGTTGATGGCTACACCTTC. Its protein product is CASSLGGTVDGYTF.

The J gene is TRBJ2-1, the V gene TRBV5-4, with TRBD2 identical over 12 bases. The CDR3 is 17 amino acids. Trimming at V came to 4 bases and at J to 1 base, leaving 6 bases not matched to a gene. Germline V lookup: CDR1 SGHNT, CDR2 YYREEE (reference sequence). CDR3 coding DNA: TGTGCCAGCAGCAAGACTAGCGGGGGAGGGTCCTACAATGAGCAGTTCTTC. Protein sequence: CASSKTSGGGSYNEQFF.

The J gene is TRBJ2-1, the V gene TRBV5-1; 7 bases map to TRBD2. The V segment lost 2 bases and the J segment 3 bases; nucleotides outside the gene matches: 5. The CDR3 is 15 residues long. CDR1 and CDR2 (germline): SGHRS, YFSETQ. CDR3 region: CASSFGAGVYNEQFF. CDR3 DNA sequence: TGCGCCAGCAGCTTTGGGGCGGGGGTCTACAATGAGCAGTTCTTC.

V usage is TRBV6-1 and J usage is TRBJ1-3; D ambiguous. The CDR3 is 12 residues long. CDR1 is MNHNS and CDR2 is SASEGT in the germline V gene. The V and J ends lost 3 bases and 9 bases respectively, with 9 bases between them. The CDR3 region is CASSDQHSTIYF. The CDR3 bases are TGTGCCAGCAGTGATCAACACAGCACCATATATTTT.

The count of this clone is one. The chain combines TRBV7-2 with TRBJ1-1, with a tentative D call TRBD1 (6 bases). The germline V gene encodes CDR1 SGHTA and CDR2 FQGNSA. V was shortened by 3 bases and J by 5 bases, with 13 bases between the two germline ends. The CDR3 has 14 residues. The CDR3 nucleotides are TGTGCCAGCAGCTTCACCAGGGGAGGTACTGAAGCTTTCTTT. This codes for CASSFTRGGTEAFF. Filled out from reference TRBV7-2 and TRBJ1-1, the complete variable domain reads GAGVSQSPSNKVTEKGKDVELRCDPISGHTALYWYRQSLGQGLEFLIYFQGNSAPDKSGLPSDRFSAERTGGSVSTLTIQRTQQEDSAVYLCASSFTRGGTEAFFGQGTRLTVV.

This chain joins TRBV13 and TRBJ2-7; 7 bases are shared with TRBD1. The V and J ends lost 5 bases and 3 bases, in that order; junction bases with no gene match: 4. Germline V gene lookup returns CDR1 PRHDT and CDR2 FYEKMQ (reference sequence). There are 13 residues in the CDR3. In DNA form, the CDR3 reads TGTGCCAGCAGCAGGGGACAGATCTACGAGCAGTACTTC. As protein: CASSRGQIYEQYF.

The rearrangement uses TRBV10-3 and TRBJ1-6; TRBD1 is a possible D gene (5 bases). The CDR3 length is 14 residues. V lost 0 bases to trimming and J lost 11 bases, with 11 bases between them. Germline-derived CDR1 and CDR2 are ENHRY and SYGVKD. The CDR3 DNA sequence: TGTGCCATCAGTGAGTCGTCAGGGTCGACACCCCTCCACTTT. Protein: CAISESSGSTPLHF.

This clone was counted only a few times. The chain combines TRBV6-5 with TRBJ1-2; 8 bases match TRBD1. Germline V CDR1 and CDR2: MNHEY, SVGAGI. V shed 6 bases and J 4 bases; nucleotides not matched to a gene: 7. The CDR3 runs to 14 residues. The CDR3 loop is CASRQGVAAYGYTF. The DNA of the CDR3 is TGTGCCAGCAGACAGGGGGTCGCCGCCTATGGCTACACCTTC.

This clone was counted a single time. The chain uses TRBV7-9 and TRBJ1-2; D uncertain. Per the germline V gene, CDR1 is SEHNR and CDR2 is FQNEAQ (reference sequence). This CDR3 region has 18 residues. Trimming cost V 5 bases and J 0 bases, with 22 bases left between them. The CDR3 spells CASSPLGGRFSTNYGYTF. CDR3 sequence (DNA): TGTGCCAGCAGCCCCCTAGGAGGGCGCTTTTCCACTAACTATGGCTACACCTTC.

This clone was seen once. The CDR3 nucleotides read TGTGCCAGTAGTAACCCGGGGTCGTACGAGCAGTACTTC. This sequence encodes CASSNPGSYEQYF. The rearrangement links TRBV19 to TRBJ2-7; possibly TRBD2 for D (5 bases). Trimming took 4 bases from V and 4 from J, leaving 11 bases between them. The CDR3 totals 13 residues. In germline, CDR1 is LNHDA, CDR2 SQIVND (reference sequence).

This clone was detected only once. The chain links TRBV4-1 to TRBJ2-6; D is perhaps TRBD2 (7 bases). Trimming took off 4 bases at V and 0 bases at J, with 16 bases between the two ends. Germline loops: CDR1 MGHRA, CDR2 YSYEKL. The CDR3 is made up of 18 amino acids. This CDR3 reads CASSPRLAGASGANVLTF. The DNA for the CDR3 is TGCGCCAGCAGCCCACGGTTGGCGGGGGCCTCTGGGGCCAACGTCCTGACTTTC.

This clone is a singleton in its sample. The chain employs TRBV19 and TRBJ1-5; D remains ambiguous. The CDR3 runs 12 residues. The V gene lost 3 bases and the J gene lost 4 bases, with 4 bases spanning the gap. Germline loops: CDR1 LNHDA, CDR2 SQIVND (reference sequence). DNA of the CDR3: TGTGCCAGTAGTATCCTGAATCAGCCCCAGCATTTT. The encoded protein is CASSILNQPQHF.

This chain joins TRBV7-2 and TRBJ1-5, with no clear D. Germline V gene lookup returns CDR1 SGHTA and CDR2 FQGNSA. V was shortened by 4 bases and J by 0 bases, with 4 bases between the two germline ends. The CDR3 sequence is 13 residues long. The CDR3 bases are TGTGCCAGCAGCTCAGGTAGCAATCAGCCCCAGCATTTT. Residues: CASSSGSNQPQHF.

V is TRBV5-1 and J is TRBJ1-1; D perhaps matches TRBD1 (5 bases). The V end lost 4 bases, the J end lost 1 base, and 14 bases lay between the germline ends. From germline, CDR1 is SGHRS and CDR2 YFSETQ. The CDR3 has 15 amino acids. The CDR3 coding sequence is TGCGCCAGCAGCCTCGAGACAGCTACGAACACTGAAGCTTTCTTT. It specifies CASSLETATNTEAFF.